This T cell receptor (beta chain) was identified during a study of cytomegalovirus exposure and HLA in healthy donors. Study-level information: Under 90% of some 390 genotyped donors fell in the Caucasian-associated ancestry cluster. General study points: Available immune exposure information was restricted to CMV serostatus only. In a later analysis, TCR beta V- and J-gene trimming showed a link to a missense DCLRE1C variant.

The PCR contained 60 Vbeta and 13 Jbeta primers. Clones were sequenced by immunoSEQ multiplex PCR, and TCRdb holds only the in-frame ones, with some missing. This sample yields roughly 160,000 clones, of which 65% to 85% are seen a single time; 7% belongs to the top ten. Sampled while nominally healthy, donors likely had unrecorded immune exposures. A remark on this clone: Its matching antigen is unknown.

The sequence was collected from a woman aged 25 to 39 in good health and CMV-seropositive. Sequencing was done on a sample of PBMCs.

The CDR3 spells CASSLSRAVDEQYF. The CDR3 DNA follows: TGTGCCAGCAGTTTATCCAGGGCGGTCGACGAGCAGTACTTC. The V gene is TRBV27, the J gene TRBJ2-7; D may be TRBD1 (5 bases). Germline V gene data show CDR1 as MNHEY and CDR2 as SMNVEV (reference sequence). This CDR3 has 14 amino acids. Trimming removed 0 bases from V and 5 bases from J, with 11 bases in between.